This TCR beta chain derives from a study of OX40 agonist ivuxolimab in advanced cancers. Whole-study results and caveats: Relative to CD4+ cells, CD8+ T cells on average had more expanded clones.

Assay used: immunoSEQ multiplex PCR; TCRdb lists only in-frame clones, some missing. The table has tens of thousands of clones, 70% to 90% seen once. CDR1 and CDR2 (germline): SGHRS, YFSETQ. The CDR3 consists of 18 residues. Trimming removed 1 base from V and 2 bases from J; junction bases left unmatched: 13. Comments on this clone: The target antigen is unknown.

Sequencing used CD4+ or CD8+ T cells sorted from blood, obtained in a trial of the OX40 agonist ivuxolimab. The origin of this receptor is an adult with an advanced solid tumor such as melanoma, head and neck, liver or kidney cancer. The chain carries TRBV5-1 and TRBJ2-7; 9 bases align to TRBD2. DNA for the CDR3: TGCGCCAGCAGCTTGCAAATTGTAGCGGGAGCGATGACCTACGAGCAGTACTTC. Encoded protein: CASSLQIVAGAMTYEQYF.